These 30 T cell receptor beta chains came from one sample sequenced in a study of T cell responses to AZD1222 COVID-19 vaccine. Clones were read by immunoSEQ multiplex PCR, and TCRdb kept only the in-frame ones, dropping some. The sample records 170,000 or so clones, around 93% being singletons. This specimen was peripheral blood, taken 28 days after the second dose of the MenACWY control vaccine. All receptors derive from an adult who received the MenACWY meningococcal vaccine as a control.

The V call is TRBV5-4, the J call TRBJ2-2; 9 nucleotides agree with TRBD1. In germline, CDR1 is SGHNT, CDR2 YYREEE (reference sequence). This CDR3 has 17 amino acids. J was trimmed by 2 bases and V by 4 bases; bases with no gene match: 9. CDR3 in amino acids: CASSPGTGLTNTGELFF. The CDR3 DNA reads as TGTGCCAGCAGCCCCGGGACAGGGCTGACTAACACCGGGGAGCTGTTTTTT. The full variable domain, rest sourced from reference TRBV5-4 and TRBJ2-2, is ETGVTQSPTHLIKTRGQQVTLRCSSQSGHNTVSWYQQALGQGPQFIFQYYREEENGRGNFPPRFSGLQFPNYSSELNVNALELDDSALYLCASSPGTGLTNTGELFFGEGSRLTVL.

The chain combines TRBV19 with TRBJ1-3; no clear D. This CDR3 has 15 residues. The V and J ends lost 7 bases and 0 bases respectively, with 13 bases between them. Germline V gene sequence: CDR1 LNHDA, CDR2 SQIVND (reference sequence). For the CDR3, the DNA is TGTGCCAGTATCTCGGCAGGCCACTCTGGAAACACCATATATTTT. Residues: CASISAGHSGNTIYF.

The V call is TRBV6-2 or TRBV6-3, the J call TRBJ1-5; D remains ambiguous. Trimming shortened V by 4 bases and J by 2 bases, and 9 bases separated the two germline ends. The germline V gene has CDR1 MNHEY and CDR2 SVGEGT. This CDR3 is 14 amino acids long. This CDR3 is CASSSGLGNQPQHF. CDR3 nucleotide sequence: TGTGCCAGCAGTTCGGGGTTAGGCAATCAGCCCCAGCATTTT.

The genes are TRBV28 and TRBJ1-5, with no clear D. Germline lookup yields CDR1 MDHEN and CDR2 SYDVKM. Trimming took 7 bases from V and 4 from J, leaving 14 bases between them. This CDR3 comprises 14 residues. The CDR3 sequence: CASTVRTVNQPQHF. The CDR3 DNA reads TGTGCCAGCACAGTAAGGACGGTAAATCAGCCCCAGCATTTT.

The CDR3: CASSQAQTNYGYTF. For the CDR3, the DNA is TGCGCCAGCAGCCAGGCTCAGACTAACTATGGCTACACCTTC. The chain uses TRBV4-1 and TRBJ1-2; D unresolved. Between the trimmed V and J ends, which lost 3 bases and 0 bases, there was a span of 8 bases. Per the germline V gene, CDR1 is MGHRA and CDR2 is YSYEKL. The length of the CDR3 is 14 residues.

The chain employs TRBV7-2 and TRBJ1-2; D ambiguous. The V and J ends lost 0 bases and 2 bases respectively, with 7 bases between them. Germline V CDR1 and CDR2: SGHTA, FQGNSA. The CDR3 totals 14 residues. The CDR3 sequence: CASSLAQGNYGYTF. DNA of the CDR3: TGTGCCAGCAGCTTAGCGCAAGGGAACTATGGCTACACCTTC.

The chain recombines TRBV19 with TRBJ1-5; D unclear. CDR1 and CDR2 (germline): LNHDA, SQIVND (reference sequence). The CDR3 has 14 residues. V was shortened by 4 bases and J by 2 bases, with 9 bases between the two germline ends. Written as DNA, the CDR3 is TGTGCCAGTAGTAACCAGGAGGGCAATCAGCCCCAGCATTTT. It codes for CASSNQEGNQPQHF.

This clone has just one count. The genes are TRBV7-8 and TRBJ1-2, with 8 bases lining up with TRBD1. This CDR3 is 14 amino acids long. CDR1 SGHVS and CDR2 FQNEAQ come from the germline V gene. The J segment lost 6 bases and the V segment lost 3 bases, leaving 6 bases of the junction unmatched. CDR3 coding DNA: TGTGCCAGCAGCTTGAACAGGGGGGAAGATGGCTACACCTTC. This codes for CASSLNRGEDGYTF.

The chain employs TRBV7-2 and TRBJ2-3; TRBD1 matches 11 bases. Germline lookup yields CDR1 SGHTA and CDR2 FQGNSA. This CDR3 has 14 residues. V shed 8 bases and J 3 bases; nucleotides not matched to a gene: 4. The CDR3 is CASGQGARTDTQYF. Here the CDR3 DNA reads TGTGCCAGCGGACAGGGGGCAAGGACAGATACGCAGTATTTT. Based on the CDR3 plus reference TRBV7-2 and TRBJ2-3, the full variable domain is GAGVSQSPSNKVTEKGKDVELRCDPISGHTALYWYRQSLGQGLEFLIYFQGNSAPDKSGLPSDRFSAERTGGSVSTLTIQRTQQEDSAVYLCASGQGARTDTQYFGPGTRLTVL.

The V gene is TRBV18, the J gene TRBJ2-3; D perhaps matches TRBD2 (6 bases). Per germline, CDR1 KGHSH and CDR2 LQKENI. The V and J ends lost 3 bases and 5 bases respectively, with 9 bases between them. This CDR3 has 13 amino acids. The CDR3 spells CASSPRERDTQYF. CDR3 in DNA: TGTGCCAGCTCACCCCGGGAGCGAGATACGCAGTATTTT.

The rearrangement joins TRBV12-3 or TRBV12-4 to TRBJ1-1; no reliable D call. V dropped 6 bases and J dropped 5 bases, with 13 bases sitting between them. The CDR3 is made up of 13 amino acids. CDR3 nucleotides: TGTGCCAGCAGATCTTCAGGAGGGACTGAAGCTTTCTTT. Its protein product is CASRSSGGTEAFF.

The genes are TRBV7-2 and TRBJ1-2; D possibly corresponds to TRBD1 (5 bases). This CDR3 has 12 residues. Germline-derived CDR1 and CDR2 are SGHTA and FQGNSA. The V gene lost 4 bases and the J gene lost 8 bases, with 11 bases spanning the gap. Written as DNA, the CDR3 is TGTGCCAGCAGCTGGAGGGACTCCGGCTACACCTTC. Translating gives CASSWRDSGYTF.

The chain employs TRBV5-4 and TRBJ2-7; no definite D call. The CDR3 sequence is 14 residues long. The V gene's germline CDR1 is SGHNT and CDR2 YYREEE (reference sequence). V dropped 4 bases and J dropped 2 bases, with 13 bases sitting between them. CDR3 region: CASSPDPGAYEQYF. The CDR3 DNA reads as TGTGCCAGCAGCCCGGACCCGGGCGCCTACGAGCAGTACTTC.

This clone showed up just a few times. V and J are TRBV6-5 and TRBJ1-3; no reliable D call. Looked up from germline, CDR1 is MNHEY and CDR2 is SVGAGI. This CDR3 contains 12 residues. Trimming stripped 10 bases from V and 0 bases from J, with 7 bases between. CDR3 in amino acids: CATEGSGNTIYF. CDR3 DNA: TGTGCCACGGAGGGCTCTGGAAACACCATATATTTT.

The chain uses TRBV11-2 and TRBJ1-1; possible D gene TRBD1, 6 bases. Germline CDR1 SGHAT, CDR2 FQNNGV. The CDR3 has 12 residues. V lost 5 bases and J 11 bases, leaving 15 bases between the germline ends. This CDR3 reads CASSMGHHEAFF. The CDR3 coding sequence is TGTGCCAGCAGCATGGGACATCACGAGGCTTTCTTT.

The chain employs TRBV11-2 and TRBJ1-1, with D perhaps TRBD1 (5 bases). Germline V gene data show CDR1 as SGHAT and CDR2 as FQNNGV. V gave up 5 bases and J gave up 2 bases, with 15 bases separating them. This CDR3 is 15 amino acids long. CDR3 amino acids: CASSANRNPNTEAFF. CDR3 nucleotides: TGTGCCAGCAGCGCAAACAGGAACCCAAACACTGAAGCTTTCTTT.

V is TRBV5-1 and J is TRBJ1-4; D perhaps matches TRBD1 (5 bases). CDR1 is SGHRS and CDR2 is YFSETQ in the germline V gene. Trimming shortened V by 4 bases and J by 8 bases, and 18 bases separated the two germline ends. The CDR3 contains 15 residues. The CDR3 DNA reads as TGCGCCAGCAGCACCTACCAGGGTCAATCAGAAAAACTGTTTTTT. It is translated as CASSTYQGQSEKLFF.

This clone was recorded only once. The rearrangement uses TRBV3-1 (or the pseudogene TRBV3-2) and TRBJ1-2; the match to TRBD1 covers 9 bases. The germline V gene has CDR1 LGHDT and CDR2 YNNKEL (reference sequence). This CDR3 contains 14 residues. V lost 4 bases and J lost 7; bases outside the gene matches: 7. The CDR3 loop reads CASSPNRGLVGYTF. CDR3 DNA sequence: TGTGCCAGCAGCCCTAACAGGGGGCTGGTTGGCTACACCTTC.

The rearrangement uses TRBV5-1 and TRBJ2-2, with D unresolved. The CDR3 is 16 residues long. Between the trimmed V and J ends, which lost 0 bases and 2 bases, there was a span of 11 bases. The V gene's germline CDR1 is SGHRS and CDR2 YFSETQ. DNA of the CDR3: TGCGCCAGCAGCTTGGTTCCGAACCCCAACACCGGGGAGCTGTTTTTT. It codes for CASSLVPNPNTGELFF.

The chain carries TRBV29-1 and TRBJ1-4; D possibly corresponds to TRBD1 (6 bases). V lost 6 bases and J lost 3, with 8 bases in between. Germline loops: CDR1 SQVTM, CDR2 ANQGSEA. The CDR3 runs to 12 residues. Here the CDR3 DNA reads TGCAGCGTACAGGGTCCTAATGAAAAACTGTTTTTT. Translated, it gives CSVQGPNEKLFF.

The chain recombines TRBV6-1 with TRBJ2-1; unclear D gene. The CDR3 contains 13 residues. The V end lost 7 bases, the J end lost 1 base, and 8 bases lay between the germline ends. Looked up from germline, CDR1 is MNHNS and CDR2 is SASEGT. The CDR3 here is CASTGFSYNEQFF. As DNA, the CDR3 is TGTGCCAGCACTGGGTTTTCCTACAATGAGCAGTTCTTC.

The chain is built from TRBV19 and TRBJ1-1, with D unresolved. Germline lookup yields CDR1 LNHDA and CDR2 SQIVND (reference sequence). The CDR3 is made up of 14 amino acids. V was shortened by 7 bases and J by 5 bases, with 17 bases between the two germline ends. The CDR3 DNA reads as TGTGCCAGTAAACCCGACTGGGTTAGGACTGAAGCTTTCTTT. Translated: CASKPDWVRTEAFF.

The V call is TRBV20-1, the J call TRBJ1-2, with D perhaps matching TRBD1 (5 bases). The CDR3 extends over 11 amino acids. Germline CDR1 DFQATT, CDR2 SNEGSKA (reference sequence). Trimming took off 1 base at V and 7 bases at J, with 7 bases between the two ends. The CDR3, as DNA: TGCAGTGCTAGAGGTGGGGGTGGCTACACCTTC. Translating gives CSARGGGGYTF.

The chain joins TRBV5-1 to TRBJ2-1; 8 positions match TRBD2. The CDR3 sequence is 16 residues long. After removal of 5 bases from V and 2 bases from J, the junction contained 9 bases not matched to a gene. The germline CDR1 and CDR2 sequences are SGHRS and YFSETQ. CDR3 region: CASSSSGGGTYNEQFF. CDR3 nucleotide sequence: TGCGCCAGCAGTTCCTCCGGGGGGGGGACCTACAATGAGCAGTTCTTC.

The rearrangement joins TRBV19 to TRBJ1-1; perhaps TRBD1 as D (6 bases). The CDR3 is 17 amino acids. Germline CDR1 LNHDA, CDR2 SQIVND (reference sequence). The V gene lost 3 bases and the J gene lost 0 bases, with 17 bases spanning the gap. The chain's CDR3 is CASSITGRGALNTEAFF. DNA for the CDR3: TGTGCCAGTAGTATTACCGGGCGGGGGGCCCTGAACACTGAAGCTTTCTTT.

The J gene is TRBJ1-1, the V gene TRBV7-6, with D uncertain. V was pared by 2 bases and J by 1 base, with 8 bases between. Germline values: CDR1 SGHVS, CDR2 FNYEAQ. CDR3 length: 14 amino acids. CDR3 nucleotides: TGTGCCAGCAGCTTAAGTCCGGGGAACACTGAAGCTTTCTTT. Translated, it gives CASSLSPGNTEAFF.

V and J are TRBV19 and TRBJ2-7; D perhaps matches TRBD2 (6 bases). This CDR3 has 15 residues. V lost 3 bases and J 2 bases, leaving 14 bases between the germline ends. Germline V gene sequence: CDR1 LNHDA, CDR2 SQIVND (reference sequence). The CDR3 protein is CASSIGGSGAYEQYF. DNA of the CDR3: TGTGCCAGTAGTATTGGCGGGTCGGGGGCCTACGAGCAGTACTTC. The full variable domain, completed using reference TRBV19 and TRBJ2-7, is DGGITQSPKYLFRKEGQNVTLSCEQNLNHDAMYWYRQDPGQGLRLIYYSQIVNDFQKGDIAEGYSVSREKKESFPLTVTSAQKNPTAFYLCASSIGGSGAYEQYFGPGTRLTVT.

The chain's CDR3 is CASSEGTGVQAFF. CDR3 in DNA: TGTGCCAGCAGTGAAGGGACAGGCGTGCAAGCTTTCTTT. The chain joins TRBV6-1 to TRBJ1-1; 7 bases line up with TRBD1. The CDR3 is 13 residues long. V lost 1 base and J lost 9; bases outside the gene matches: 5. Germline CDR1 is MNHNS and CDR2 is SASEGT.

The V call is TRBV5-1, the J call TRBJ2-3, with D possibly being TRBD1 or TRBD2 (5 bases each). This CDR3 has 15 amino acids. V gave up 4 bases and J gave up 2 bases, with 14 bases separating them. The germline V gene encodes CDR1 SGHRS and CDR2 YFSETQ. CDR3 DNA sequence: TGCGCCAGCAGCCCCCGGGGCTCCTTCACAGATACGCAGTATTTT. Translated: CASSPRGSFTDTQYF.

The V call is TRBV28, the J call TRBJ1-2; 7 nucleotides match TRBD1. There are 15 residues in the CDR3. Germline V gene sequence: CDR1 MDHEN, CDR2 SYDVKM. V was pared by 2 bases and J by 3 bases, with 6 bases of the junction left unmatched. In DNA form, the CDR3 reads TGTGCCAGCAGTTTAGGACAGGTCGACTACTATGGCTACACCTTC. Amino acids: CASSLGQVDYYGYTF.